The 2 T cell receptor beta chains in this list originate from one sample, sequenced in a study of monozygotic twins with inflammatory bowel disease (dated by TCRdb to about 2019). The library came from 5' RACE. TCRdb lists the instrument as Illumina HiSeq 2500. Each entry corresponds to one CDR3 protein sequence from reads that TCRdb reprocessed, and DNA is not given. The table for this sample shows approximately 400,000 distinct CDR3 sequences. In total, the top ten clones hold around 2.3% of the sample. Sequenced material: blood. All receptors derive from a human donor with ulcerative colitis or Crohn's disease, or a healthy co-twin of an affected twin (not recorded which).

CDR3 amino acids: CASSSSGQGDTQYF. The genes are TRBV5-1 and TRBJ2-3; the D call of TRBD2 rests on TCRdb alone, since no DNA is present to check it. The CDR3 extends over 14 amino acids. Germline V lookup: CDR1 SGHRS, CDR2 YFSETQ.

V gene TRBV29-1 combines with J gene TRBJ2-3; the D gene TCRdb calls, TRBD2, cannot be checked with no DNA. This CDR3 is built from 13 residues. In germline, CDR1 is SQVTM, CDR2 ANQGSEA. This CDR3 reads CSVRPKLTDTQYF.